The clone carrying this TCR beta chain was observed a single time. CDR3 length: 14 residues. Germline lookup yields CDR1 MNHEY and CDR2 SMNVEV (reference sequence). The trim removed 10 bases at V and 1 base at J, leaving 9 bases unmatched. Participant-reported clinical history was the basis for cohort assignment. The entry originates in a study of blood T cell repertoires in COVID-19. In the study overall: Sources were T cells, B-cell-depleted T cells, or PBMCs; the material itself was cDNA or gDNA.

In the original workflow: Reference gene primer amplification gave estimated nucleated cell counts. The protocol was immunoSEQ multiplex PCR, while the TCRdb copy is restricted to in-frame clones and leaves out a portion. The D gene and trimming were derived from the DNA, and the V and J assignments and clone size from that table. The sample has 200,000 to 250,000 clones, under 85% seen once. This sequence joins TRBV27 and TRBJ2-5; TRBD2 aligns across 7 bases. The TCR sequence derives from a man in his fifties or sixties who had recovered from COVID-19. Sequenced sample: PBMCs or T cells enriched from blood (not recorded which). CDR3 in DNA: TGTGCCACCCGCCCAGCGGGGAGCCAAGAGACCCAGTACTTC. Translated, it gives CATRPAGSQETQYF.